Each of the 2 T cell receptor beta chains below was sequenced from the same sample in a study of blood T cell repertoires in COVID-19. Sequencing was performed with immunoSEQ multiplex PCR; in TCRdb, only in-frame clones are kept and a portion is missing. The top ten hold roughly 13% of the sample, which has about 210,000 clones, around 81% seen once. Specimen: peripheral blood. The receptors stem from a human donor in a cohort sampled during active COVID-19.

The DNA of the CDR3 is TGTGCCACCCCCCGGGTTAGGAACACCGGGGAGCTGTTTTTT. This translates into CATPRVRNTGELFF. V and J are TRBV21-1 and TRBJ2-2; the D call of TRBD2 is as the table states it, not checked on the DNA. TRBV21-1 is a pseudogene. The CDR3 consists of 14 residues.

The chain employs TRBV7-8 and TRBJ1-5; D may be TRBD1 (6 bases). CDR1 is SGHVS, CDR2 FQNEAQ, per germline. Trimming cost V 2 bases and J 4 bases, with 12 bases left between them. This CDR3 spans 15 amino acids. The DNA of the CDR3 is TGTGCCAGCAGCTTAATCGACAGGCAAAATCAGCCCCAGCATTTT. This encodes CASSLIDRQNQPQHF.